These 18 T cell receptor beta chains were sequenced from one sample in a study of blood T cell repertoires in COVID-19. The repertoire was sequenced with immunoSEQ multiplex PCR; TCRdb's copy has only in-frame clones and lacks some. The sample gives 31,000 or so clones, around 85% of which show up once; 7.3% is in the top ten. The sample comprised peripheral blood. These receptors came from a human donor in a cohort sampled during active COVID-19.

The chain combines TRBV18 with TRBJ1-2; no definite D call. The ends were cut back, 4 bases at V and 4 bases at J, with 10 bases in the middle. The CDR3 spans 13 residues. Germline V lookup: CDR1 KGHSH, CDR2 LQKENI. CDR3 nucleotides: TGTGCCAGCTCACAAACGGGAGGCTATGGCTACACCTTC. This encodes CASSQTGGYGYTF.

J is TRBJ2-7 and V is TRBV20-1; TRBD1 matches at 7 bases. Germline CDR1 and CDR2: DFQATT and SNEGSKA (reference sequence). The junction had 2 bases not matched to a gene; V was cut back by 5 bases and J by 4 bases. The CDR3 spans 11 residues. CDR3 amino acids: CSAGDSYEQYF. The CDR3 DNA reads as TGCAGTGCTGGGGACAGTTACGAGCAGTACTTC.

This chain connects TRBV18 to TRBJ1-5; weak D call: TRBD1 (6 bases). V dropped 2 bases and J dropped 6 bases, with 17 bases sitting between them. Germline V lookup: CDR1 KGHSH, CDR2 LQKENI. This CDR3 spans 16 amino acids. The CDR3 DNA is TGTGCCAGCTCACCAACCGGGGGGGGCTGGCCTCAGCCCCAGCATTTT. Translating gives CASSPTGGGWPQPQHF.

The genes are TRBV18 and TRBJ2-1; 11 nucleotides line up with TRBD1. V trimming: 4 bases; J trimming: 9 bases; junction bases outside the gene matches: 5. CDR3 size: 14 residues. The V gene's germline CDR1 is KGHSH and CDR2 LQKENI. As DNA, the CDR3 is TGTGCCAGCTCACTCCGGGACAGGGGGGGTGAGCAGTTCTTC. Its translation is CASSLRDRGGEQFF.

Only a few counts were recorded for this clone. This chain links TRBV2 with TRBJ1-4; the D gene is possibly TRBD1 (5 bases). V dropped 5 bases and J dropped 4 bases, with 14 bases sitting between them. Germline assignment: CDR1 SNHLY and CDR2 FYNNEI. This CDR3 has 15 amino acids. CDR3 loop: CASSPNLGLNEKLFF. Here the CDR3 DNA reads TGTGCCAGCAGTCCAAACTTGGGACTTAATGAAAAACTGTTTTTT.

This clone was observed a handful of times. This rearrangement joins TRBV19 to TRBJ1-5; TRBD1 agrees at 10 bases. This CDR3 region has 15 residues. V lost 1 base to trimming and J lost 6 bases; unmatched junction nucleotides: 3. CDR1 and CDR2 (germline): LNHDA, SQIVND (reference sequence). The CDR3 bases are TGTGCCAGTAGTATAGGGGGACAGGGGTTTCAGCCCCAGCATTTT. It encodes CASSIGGQGFQPQHF. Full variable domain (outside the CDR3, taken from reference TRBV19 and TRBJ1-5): DGGITQSPKYLFRKEGQNVTLSCEQNLNHDAMYWYRQDPGQGLRLIYYSQIVNDFQKGDIAEGYSVSREKKESFPLTVTSAQKNPTAFYLCASSIGGQGFQPQHFGDGTRLSIL.

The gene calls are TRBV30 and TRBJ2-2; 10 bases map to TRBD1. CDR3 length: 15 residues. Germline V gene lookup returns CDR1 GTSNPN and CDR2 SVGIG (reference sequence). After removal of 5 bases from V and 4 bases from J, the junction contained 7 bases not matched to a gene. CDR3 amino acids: CAWCGTGASTGELFF. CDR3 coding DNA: TGTGCCTGGTGCGGGACAGGGGCGTCCACCGGGGAGCTGTTTTTT.

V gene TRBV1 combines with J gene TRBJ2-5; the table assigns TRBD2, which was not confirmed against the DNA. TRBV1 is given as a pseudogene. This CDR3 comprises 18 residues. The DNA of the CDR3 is TGCACCAGCAGCCAAGATGTGACTAGCGGGGTGGGTGGAGAGACCCAGTACTTC. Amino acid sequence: CTSSQDVTSGVGGETQYF.

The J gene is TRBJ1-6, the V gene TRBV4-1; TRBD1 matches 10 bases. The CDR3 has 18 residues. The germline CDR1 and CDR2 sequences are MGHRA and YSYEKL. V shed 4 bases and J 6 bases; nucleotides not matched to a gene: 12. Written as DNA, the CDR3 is TGCGCCAGCAGCCCAGAGGGATTGACAGGGGGCTTTAATTCACCCCTCCACTTT. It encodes CASSPEGLTGGFNSPLHF.

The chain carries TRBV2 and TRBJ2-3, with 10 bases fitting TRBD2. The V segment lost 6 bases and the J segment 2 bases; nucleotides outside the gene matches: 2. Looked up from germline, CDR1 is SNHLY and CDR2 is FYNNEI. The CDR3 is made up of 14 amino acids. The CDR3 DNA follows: TGTGCCAGCAGCGGACTAGCGGACACAGATACGCAGTATTTT. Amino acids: CASSGLADTDTQYF.

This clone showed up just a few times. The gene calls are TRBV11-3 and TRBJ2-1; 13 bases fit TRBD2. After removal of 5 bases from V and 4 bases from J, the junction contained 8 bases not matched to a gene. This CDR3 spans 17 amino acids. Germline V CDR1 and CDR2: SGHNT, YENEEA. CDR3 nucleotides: TGTGCCAGCAGCCCCCCCCTGGGACTAGCGGGATACAATGAGCAGTTCTTC. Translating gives CASSPPLGLAGYNEQFF.

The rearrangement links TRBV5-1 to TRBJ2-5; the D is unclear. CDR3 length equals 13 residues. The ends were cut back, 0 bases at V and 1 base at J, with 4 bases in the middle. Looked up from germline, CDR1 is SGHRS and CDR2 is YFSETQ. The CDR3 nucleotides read TGCGCCAGCAGCTTGGACTCCCAAGAGACCCAGTACTTC. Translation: CASSLDSQETQYF.

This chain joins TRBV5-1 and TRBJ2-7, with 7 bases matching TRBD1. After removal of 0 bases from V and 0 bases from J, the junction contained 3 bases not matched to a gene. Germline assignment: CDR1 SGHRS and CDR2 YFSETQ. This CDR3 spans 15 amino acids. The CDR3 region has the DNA TGCGCCAGCAGCTTGGGACAGGGCCTCTCCTACGAGCAGTACTTC. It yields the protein CASSLGQGLSYEQYF.

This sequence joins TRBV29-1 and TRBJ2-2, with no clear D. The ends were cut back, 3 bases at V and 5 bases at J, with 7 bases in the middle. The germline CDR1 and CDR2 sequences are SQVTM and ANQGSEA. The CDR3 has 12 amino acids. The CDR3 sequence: CSVEAVTGELFF. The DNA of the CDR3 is TGCAGCGTTGAGGCAGTTACCGGGGAGCTGTTTTTT.

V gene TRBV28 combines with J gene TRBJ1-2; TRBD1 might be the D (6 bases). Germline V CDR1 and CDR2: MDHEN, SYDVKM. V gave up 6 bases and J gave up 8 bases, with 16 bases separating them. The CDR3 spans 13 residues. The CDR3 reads CASSRGPSGGYTF. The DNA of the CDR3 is TGTGCCAGCAGCCGGGGGCCTAGCGGCGGCTACACCTTC.

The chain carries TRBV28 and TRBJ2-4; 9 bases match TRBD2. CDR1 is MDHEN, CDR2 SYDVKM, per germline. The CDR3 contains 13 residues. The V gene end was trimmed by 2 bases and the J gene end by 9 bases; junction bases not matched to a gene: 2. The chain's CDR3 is CASSLAGGRIQYF. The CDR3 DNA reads TGTGCCAGCAGTTTAGCGGGGGGGCGCATTCAGTACTTC.

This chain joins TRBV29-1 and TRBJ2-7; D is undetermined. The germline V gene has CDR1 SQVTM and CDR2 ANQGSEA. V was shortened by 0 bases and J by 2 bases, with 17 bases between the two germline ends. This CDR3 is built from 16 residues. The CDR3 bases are TGCAGCGTTGAAGATCGGAACAGCCTAAACCCCTACGAGCAGTACTTC. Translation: CSVEDRNSLNPYEQYF.

CDR3 sequence reads: CASSPGQGGTDTQYF. In DNA form, the CDR3 reads TGTGCCAGCAGCCCGGGACAGGGGGGCACAGATACGCAGTATTTT. This chain joins TRBV5-4 and TRBJ2-3; 11 bases match TRBD1. CDR1 and CDR2 (germline): SGHNT, YYREEE (reference sequence). This CDR3 region has 15 residues. The ends lost 4 bases at V and 1 base at J; junction bases unmatched: 2.